Below, one TCR beta chain is given with its context. This clone showed up just once. Its antigen remains undetermined. The input lacks base qualities; no much larger clone sits a single base away. The CDR1 and CDR2 encoded by the germline V gene are SGHRS and YFSETQ. From the cysteine through the phenylalanine, the CDR3 covers 14 amino acids. Only the CDR3 region is kept as DNA, spanning 42 bases read in frame from base 1. Relative to germline, V is missing 5 bases and J is missing 4 bases, with 5 bases of the junction outside any gene match. The record originates from a study of cytomegalovirus exposure and HLA in healthy donors (dated 2017 in TCRdb). The study in broad terms: According to an earlier analysis of around 600 of the donors, about 179 million T cells yielded over 90 million unique TCR beta sequences and 276 Gb of sequence data. An early release that covered approximately 600 HLA-typed donors contained about 300 gigabases of sequencing data and 70 million to 100 million unique TCR sequences. Among the roughly 400 genotyped donors, 75% to 90% belonged to the genetic ancestry cluster associated with self-reported Caucasian donors. The study was designed to test whether signatures of past pathogen exposure could be identified by cataloging public T cell receptors. The T cell repertoires of several hundred subjects were profiled by immunosequencing and related to cytomegalovirus serostatus. Along with the approximately 700-subject first cohort, a separate validation cohort of more than 90 different subjects was used. To predict cytomegalovirus infection status, the study combined high-throughput TCR immunosequencing, statistical association of individual TCRs with disease status, and machine learning. In a later analysis, previously published TCR beta repertoires from 500 to 750 donors were re-analyzed and high-resolution HLA genotyping was added so that TCR occurrence patterns could be studied. Rather than using new phenotypic data, the later analysis identified candidate immune exposures from TCR beta sequences and from how often those sequences occurred across donors. To decide whether each TCR beta V gene segment behaved as functional or pseudogenic, an earlier analysis of approximately 620 of the donors relied on high-throughput TCR beta sequencing. Donor age, sex, ethnicity and CMV serostatus were collected together with the repertoire data. A later genetic analysis used genome-wide SNP genotypes for about 55% of the 666 donors, treating that subset as a discovery cohort. All discovery cohort repertoires had been generated on a single sequencing platform. Both class I and class II loci were covered by HLA typing, at four-digit resolution. Typing coverage varied by locus: roughly 629-630 donors for A, B, C, DRB1 and DQB1; more than 500 for DQA1; some 610 for DPA1; approximately 490 for DPB1. Because of strong linkage in the cohort, roughly five DR-DQ haplotypes were treated as single units for association and clustering. On average, roughly 240,000 unique TCR beta nucleotide sequences were sequenced per donor among some 430 genotyped donors of the cohort, with 15% to 20% of those sequences being non-productive. The paper as a whole reports these results and caveats: Several of the top co-occurrence clusters appeared to be linked to parvovirus B19, influenza, CMV and Epstein-Barr virus, according to a later analysis. A further reported finding was that TCR beta sequences accurately predicted the HLA-A and HLA-B alleles for most subjects in the first cohort. Because HLA typing was unavailable for some donors at each locus, only the typed subset was used in association tests. A cluster of highly shared sequence variants was judged likely to be a technical artifact of the sequencing pipeline. Over 15 rarely observed V segments, including chromosome 9 orphons, were excluded from the earlier analysis of some 590 of the donors because counts were too low. A later analysis found that TCR association rates varied across HLA loci, with DRB1 alleles showing the most associated TCRs and HLA-C alleles the fewest. In vitro tests confirmed that a few of the cytomegalovirus-associated TCR beta chains recognize cytomegalovirus antigens. The 87-base-pair reads could not distinguish some IMGT-functional V segments, including TRBV6-2 and TRBV6-3, so those segments were excluded. According to a later genetic analysis, donors in an Asian-associated ancestry cluster had fewer N-insertions in productive TCRs than the approximately 670-donor mean. Linkage disequilibrium might explain the correlated functional status among segregating V segments, but an unknown experimental factor could not be excluded. In a later analysis, HLA-associated TCR beta chains were found to be more clonally expanded and to have lower generation probabilities than equally common non-associated chains. While some public TCRs were present in many individuals, most TCR sequences turned up only very rarely across donors. For the cohort, immune exposure information was limited to CMV serostatus. In this cohort, only TCR beta chains were sequenced, and detectable features were limited by the absence of alpha or paired-chain data. The study gave a list of about 170 TCR beta chains associated with cytomegalovirus. An association between a missense DCLRE1C variant and V-gene and J-gene trimming of TCR beta chains was found in a later genetic analysis and replicated in an independent cohort. Assigning TCR associations to individual alleles was difficult when HLA alleles, especially DR and DQ, strongly co-occurred. In a later analysis, most CMV-associated TCR beta chains were found to appear HLA-restricted, with HLA associations seemingly driven largely by CMV exposure. The authors suggested that the approach could potentially be generalized to other disease states and immunological phenotypes. In both the original and validation cohorts, the classifier was reported to diagnose cytomegalovirus status with high specificity and sensitivity. Sequencing depth was assumed to be roughly uniform across donors in the presence/absence analyses, though that assumption may not hold. Broadly in line with IMGT annotations, most TCR beta V segments showed up in productive rearrangements about 87% or about 30% of the time in an earlier analysis of approximately 640 of the donors. In a later analysis, some 18,000 TCR beta sequences were associated with specific HLA alleles at a false discovery rate of 0.05.

To prepare the library, the immunoSEQ multiplex PCR assay was applied. For the multiplex PCR, a mixture combining 60 forward primers for TCR Vbeta segments and 13 reverse primers for TCR Jbeta segments was used. The CDR3 region of rearranged TCR beta genes was amplified from genomic DNA with a multiplex PCR assay. Amplified TCR beta libraries were sequenced as 87-base-pair reads on the Illumina HiSeq System. Per the authors' processing: Across the roughly 670 repertoires, a later analysis counted 78 million or so unique TCR beta chains, approximately 10 million of which were shared by at least two donors. Raw reads were error-corrected and collapsed into unique sequences with a nearest-neighbor algorithm that merged closely related sequences to remove PCR and sequencing errors. Alignment of CDR3 sequences to IMGT reference sequences was used to assign V, D and J gene segments. For a sequence to be retained, a match of at least six nucleotides to both a V gene segment and a J gene segment was required. A rearrangement counted as productive if the CDR3 had no stop codons and remained in frame with V and J, and every other rearrangement counted as non-productive. CDR3 was defined by IMGT convention, running from the second conserved V-encoded cysteine to the conserved J-encoded phenylalanine. The earlier analysis of some 550 of the donors excluded any sequence lacking an unambiguous match to a single V gene segment. An earlier analysis of 500 to 600 of the donors classified V segments as functional when productive rearrangements were above 56.7% and as segregating when the standard deviation between donors was above 5%. To diagnose cytomegalovirus status from the catalog of TCR beta chain sequences, a statistical classification framework was built. In a later analysis, V and J genes were assigned by comparing TCR nucleotide sequences against IMGT/GENE-DB human TR gene sequences. The TCRdist pipeline was used in a later analysis to assign CDR3 sequences and most-parsimonious VDJ recombination scenarios. In a later analysis, each TCR beta chain was defined by its CDR3 amino acid sequence together with its V-gene family, and reads lacking a unique V-gene family were excluded. To address suspected cross-contamination and a sequencing artifact, a later analysis removed roughly 640 highly shared, low-generation-probability nucleotide sequences. In a later analysis, a clonal expansion index was calculated for each public chain from normalized within-repertoire ranks of inferred template counts. Generation probabilities in a later analysis came from a VDJ recombination model fitted to out-of-frame rearrangements, and those results were checked against IGoR. In a later analysis, hypergeometric tests were used to score TCR-TCR, TCR-HLA and TCR-CMV co-occurrence, with a repertoire-size bias correction applied to TCR pairs. A later analysis estimated false discovery rates by permuting HLA or CMV assignments 20 times. In a later analysis, co-occurring TCRs were grouped using DBSCAN, and TCRdist sequence similarity was added for clustering within HLA-allele-positive subsets. Co-occurrence clustering excluded repertoires with fewer than 30,000 or more than 120,000 public chains, plus five with anomalous nucleotide sharing. TCRdb obtained this table from immuneACCESS and retained in-frame rearrangements with V and J assigned. These tables miss some clones; where compared with another copy, unresolved V genes account for less than half of the shortfall, and the remainder is unexplained. V, J and clone size reflect that table, while D and trimming were determined from the DNA. For this sample the table gives some 140,000 clones, of which 80% were detected only once. Around 5.2% of the sample is in the top ten clones.

The cohort consisted of 670 or so healthy bone marrow donors. Cohort members were all nominally healthy when sampled, although unrecorded immune exposures were likely present. The donor was CMV seropositive and was included in the group of 250 to 300 seropositive cohort members. Every donor gave a peripheral blood sample, and the peripheral blood mononuclear cells from that sample were used for TCR beta sequencing. Genomic DNA was extracted from the blood cell samples with the Qiagen DNeasy Blood Extraction Kit. The receptor was derived from a woman aged 35 to 49 in good health and CMV-seropositive. Sequenced sample: PBMCs. The chain links TRBV5-1 with TRBJ2-3, and 9 bases in between align with TRBD2. The DNA reads as follows: TGCGCCAGCAGTACGGTAGCGGGAGCAGATACGCAGTATTTT. Protein translation: CASSTVAGADTQYF.